This is a list of T cell receptor beta chains from one sample in a study of blood T cell repertoires in COVID-19. Generated by immunoSEQ multiplex PCR, the TCRdb table keeps only in-frame clones and is missing some. The table shows about 300,000 clones, with approximately 89% occurring only once. Sample: peripheral blood. The receptor source for this set is a woman under 40 who had recovered from COVID-19. Each CDR3 is given without its conserved first and last residue.

j_gene: TRBJ2-7
len: 13
v_gene: TRBV19
CDR3aa: ASSMAWTGVYEQY

j_gene: TRBJ1-4
len: 13
v_gene: TRBV19
CDR3aa: ASSIAGQGREKLF

j_gene: TRBJ1-1
len: 10
v_gene: TRBV6-1
CDR3aa: ASSEPVSEAF

j_gene: TRBJ2-1
len: 17
v_gene: TRBV3-1/TRBV3-2
CDR3aa: ASSQDSWRGFSSYNEQF

j_gene: TRBJ1-3
len: 12
v_gene: TRBV27
CDR3aa: ASRGTGAGNTIY

j_gene: TRBJ2-3
len: 13
v_gene: TRBV5-4
CDR3aa: ASSYSGLSTDTQY

j_gene: TRBJ2-5
len: 11
v_gene: TRBV27
CDR3aa: ASSLRTEETQY

j_gene: TRBJ2-7
len: 12
v_gene: TRBV6-5
CDR3aa: ASSYAGNLYEQY

j_gene: TRBJ2-5
len: 13
v_gene: TRBV5-1
CDR3aa: ASSQSLREQETQY

j_gene: TRBJ2-1
len: 13
v_gene: TRBV4-3
CDR3aa: ASSQVWRGGLEQF

j_gene: TRBJ2-3
len: 13
v_gene: TRBV7-3
CDR3aa: ASSLDGTSGYTQY

j_gene: TRBJ2-1
len: 12
v_gene: TRBV5-1
CDR3aa: ASSFGLGVFEQF

j_gene: TRBJ2-7
len: 11
v_gene: TRBV7-2
CDR3aa: ASSVERLYEQY

j_gene: TRBJ2-3
len: 9
v_gene: TRBV28
CDR3aa: ASRDRDTQY

j_gene: TRBJ2-2
len: 12
v_gene: TRBV5-1
CDR3aa: ASRITGDTGELF

j_gene: TRBJ2-7
len: 14
v_gene: TRBV24-1
CDR3aa: ATSENQEGTAHEQY

j_gene: TRBJ2-1
len: 13
v_gene: TRBV5-1
CDR3aa: ASSLDGGAINEQF

j_gene: TRBJ2-3
len: 15
v_gene: TRBV5-1
CDR3aa: ASGRTSGGLRADTQY

j_gene: TRBJ2-4
len: 11
v_gene: TRBV10-3
CDR3aa: AISVGGGGIQY

j_gene: TRBJ2-7
len: 14
v_gene: TRBV24-1
CDR3aa: ATSDSAGTGGYEQY

j_gene: TRBJ2-5
len: 16
v_gene: TRBV7-9
CDR3aa: ASSLLYGRQGDQETQY

j_gene: TRBJ1-1
len: 13
v_gene: TRBV6-5
CDR3aa: ASSYHQKSNTEAF

j_gene: TRBJ1-2
len: 13
v_gene: TRBV7-9
CDR3aa: ASSSGTQANYGYT

j_gene: TRBJ2-7
len: 14
v_gene: TRBV5-1
CDR3aa: ASSPGPDRGRGEQY